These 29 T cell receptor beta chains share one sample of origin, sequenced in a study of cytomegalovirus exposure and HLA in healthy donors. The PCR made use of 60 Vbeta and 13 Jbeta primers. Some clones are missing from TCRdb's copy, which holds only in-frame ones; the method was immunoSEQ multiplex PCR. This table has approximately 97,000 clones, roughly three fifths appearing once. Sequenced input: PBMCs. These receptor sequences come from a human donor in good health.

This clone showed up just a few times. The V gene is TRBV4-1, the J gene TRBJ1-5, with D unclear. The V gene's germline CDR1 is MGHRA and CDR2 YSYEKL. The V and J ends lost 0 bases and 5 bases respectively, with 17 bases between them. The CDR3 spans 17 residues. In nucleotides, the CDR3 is TGCGCCAGCAGCCAAGATCCCTTCGGAGGCATCGATCAGCCCCAGCATTTT. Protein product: CASSQDPFGGIDQPQHF.

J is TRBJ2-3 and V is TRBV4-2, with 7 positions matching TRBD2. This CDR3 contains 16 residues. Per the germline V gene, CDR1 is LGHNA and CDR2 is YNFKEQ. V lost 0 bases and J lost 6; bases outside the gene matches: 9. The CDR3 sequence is CASSQEHRGVKDTQYF. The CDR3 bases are TGTGCCAGCAGCCAAGAACATCGGGGGGTTAAGGATACGCAGTATTTT.

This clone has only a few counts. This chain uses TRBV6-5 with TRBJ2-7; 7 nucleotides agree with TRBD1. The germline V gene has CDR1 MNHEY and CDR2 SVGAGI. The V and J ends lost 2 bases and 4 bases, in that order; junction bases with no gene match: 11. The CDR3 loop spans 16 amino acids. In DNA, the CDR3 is TGTGCCAGCAGTTACGGACAGGCAGACGTCACGTACGAGCAGTACTTC. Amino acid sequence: CASSYGQADVTYEQYF.

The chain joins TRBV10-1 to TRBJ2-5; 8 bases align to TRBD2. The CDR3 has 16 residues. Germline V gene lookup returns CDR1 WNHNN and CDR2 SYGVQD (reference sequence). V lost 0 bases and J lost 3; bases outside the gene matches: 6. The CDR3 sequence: CASSESGREVEETQYF. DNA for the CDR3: TGCGCCAGCAGTGAGTCGGGGCGGGAGGTTGAAGAGACCCAGTACTTC.

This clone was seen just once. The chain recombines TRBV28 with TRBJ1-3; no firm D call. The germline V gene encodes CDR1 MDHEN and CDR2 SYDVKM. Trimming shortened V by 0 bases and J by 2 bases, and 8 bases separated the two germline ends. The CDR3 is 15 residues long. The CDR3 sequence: CASSLCNRAGNTIYF. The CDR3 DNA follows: TGTGCCAGCAGTTTATGTAATCGTGCTGGAAACACCATATATTTT. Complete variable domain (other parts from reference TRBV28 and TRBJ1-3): DVKVTQSSRYLVKRTGEKVFLECVQDMDHENMFWYRQDPGLGLRLIYFSYDVKMKEKGDIPEGYSVSREKKERFSLILESASTNQTSMYLCASSLCNRAGNTIYFGEGSWLTVV.

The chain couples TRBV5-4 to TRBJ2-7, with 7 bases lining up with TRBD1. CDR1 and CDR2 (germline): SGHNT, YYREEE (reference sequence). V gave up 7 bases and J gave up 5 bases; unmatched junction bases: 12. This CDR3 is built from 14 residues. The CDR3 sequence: CASSRRGGKNEQYF. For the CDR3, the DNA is TGTGCCAGCTCCCGTAGAGGGGGCAAAAACGAGCAGTACTTC.

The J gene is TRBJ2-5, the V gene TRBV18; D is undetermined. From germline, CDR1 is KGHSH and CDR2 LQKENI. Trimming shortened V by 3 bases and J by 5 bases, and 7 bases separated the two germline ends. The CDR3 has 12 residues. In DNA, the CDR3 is TGTGCCAGCTCACCCACGGGTGAGACCCAGTACTTC. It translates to CASSPTGETQYF.

For the CDR3, the DNA is TGTGCCAGCAGCCCCACGGGTACAGGGGTCGGCAATGAGCAGTTCTTC. This translates into CASSPTGTGVGNEQFF. The chain is built from TRBV7-3 and TRBJ2-1; TRBD1 matches at 7 bases. This CDR3 is 16 amino acids long. In germline, CDR1 is SGHTA, CDR2 FQGTGA. The trim removed 5 bases at V and 6 bases at J, leaving 13 bases unmatched. Together with reference TRBV7-3 and TRBJ2-1, the CDR3 gives the full variable domain: GAGVSQTPSNKVTEKGKYVELRCDPISGHTALYWYRQSLGQGPEFLIYFQGTGAADDSGLPNDRFFAVRPEGSVSTLKIQRTERGDSAVYLCASSPTGTGVGNEQFFGPGTRLTVL.

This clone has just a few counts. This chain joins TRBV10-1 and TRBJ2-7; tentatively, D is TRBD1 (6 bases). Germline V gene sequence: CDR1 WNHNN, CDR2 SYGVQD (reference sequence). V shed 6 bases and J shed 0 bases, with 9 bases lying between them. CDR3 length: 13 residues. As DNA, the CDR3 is TGCGCCAGCAGCACAGGGCTCTCCTACGAGCAGTACTTC. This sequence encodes CASSTGLSYEQYF.

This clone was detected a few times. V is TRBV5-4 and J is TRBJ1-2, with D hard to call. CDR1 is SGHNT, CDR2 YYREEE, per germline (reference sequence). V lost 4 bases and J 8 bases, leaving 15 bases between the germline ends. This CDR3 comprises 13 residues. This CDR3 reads CASSPDPAGGYTF. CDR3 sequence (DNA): TGTGCCAGCAGCCCCGACCCCGCCGGGGGCTACACCTTC. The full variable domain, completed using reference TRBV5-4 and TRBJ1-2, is ETGVTQSPTHLIKTRGQQVTLRCSSQSGHNTVSWYQQALGQGPQFIFQYYREEENGRGNFPPRFSGLQFPNYSSELNVNALELDDSALYLCASSPDPAGGYTFGSGTRLTVV.

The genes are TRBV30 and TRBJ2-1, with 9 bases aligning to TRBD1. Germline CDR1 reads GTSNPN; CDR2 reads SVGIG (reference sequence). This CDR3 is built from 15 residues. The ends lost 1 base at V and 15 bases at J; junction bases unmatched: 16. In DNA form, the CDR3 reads TGTGCCTGGAGTGATGCCGGGACAGGGATGCCCGTACCGTTCTTC. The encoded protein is CAWSDAGTGMPVPFF.

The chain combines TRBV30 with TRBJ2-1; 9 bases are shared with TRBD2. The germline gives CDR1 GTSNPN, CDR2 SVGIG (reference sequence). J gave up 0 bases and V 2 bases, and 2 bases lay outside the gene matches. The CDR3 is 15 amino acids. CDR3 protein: CAWSLSGSSYNEQFF. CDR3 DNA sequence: TGTGCCTGGAGTCTTAGCGGGAGCTCCTACAATGAGCAGTTCTTC.

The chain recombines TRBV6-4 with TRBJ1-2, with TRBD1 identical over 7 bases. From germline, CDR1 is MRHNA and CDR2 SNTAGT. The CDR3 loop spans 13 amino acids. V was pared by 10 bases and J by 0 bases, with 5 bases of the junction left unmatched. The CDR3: CANGTDANYGYTF. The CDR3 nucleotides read TGTGCCAACGGGACAGACGCTAACTATGGCTACACCTTC.

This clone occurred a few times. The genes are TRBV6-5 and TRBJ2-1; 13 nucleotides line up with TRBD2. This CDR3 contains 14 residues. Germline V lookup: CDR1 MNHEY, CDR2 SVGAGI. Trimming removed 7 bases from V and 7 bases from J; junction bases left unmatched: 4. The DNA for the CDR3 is TGTGCCAGCACCCGGACTAGCGGGAGAAATGAGCAGTTCTTC. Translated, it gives CASTRTSGRNEQFF.

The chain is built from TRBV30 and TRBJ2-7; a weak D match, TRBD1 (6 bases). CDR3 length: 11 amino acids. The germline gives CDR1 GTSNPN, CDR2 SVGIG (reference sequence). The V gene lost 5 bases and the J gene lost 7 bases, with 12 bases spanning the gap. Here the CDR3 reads CAWGGGAEQYF. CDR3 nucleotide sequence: TGTGCCTGGGGGGGCGGTGCGGAGCAGTACTTC.

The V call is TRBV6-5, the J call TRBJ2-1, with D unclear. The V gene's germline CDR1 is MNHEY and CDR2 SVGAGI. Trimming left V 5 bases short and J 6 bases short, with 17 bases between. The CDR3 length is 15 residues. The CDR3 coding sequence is TGTGCCAGCAGTCCCGGGTTGGGTGGTGGCAATGAGCAGTTCTTC. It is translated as CASSPGLGGGNEQFF.

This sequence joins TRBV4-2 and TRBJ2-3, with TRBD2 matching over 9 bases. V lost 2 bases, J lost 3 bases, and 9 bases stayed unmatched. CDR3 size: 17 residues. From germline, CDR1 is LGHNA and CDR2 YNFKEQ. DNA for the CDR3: TGTGCCAGCAGCCAATTGGGGACTAGCCGAGAGACAGATACGCAGTATTTT. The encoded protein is CASSQLGTSRETDTQYF.

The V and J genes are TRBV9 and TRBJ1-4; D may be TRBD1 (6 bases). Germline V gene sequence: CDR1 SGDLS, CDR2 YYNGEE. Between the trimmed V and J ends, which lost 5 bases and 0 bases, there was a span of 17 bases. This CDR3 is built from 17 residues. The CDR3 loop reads CASSRGGEASTNEKLFF. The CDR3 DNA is TGTGCCAGCAGTAGGGGGGGGGAGGCATCAACTAATGAAAAACTGTTTTTT. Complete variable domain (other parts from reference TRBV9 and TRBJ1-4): DSGVTQTPKHLITATGQRVTLRCSPRSGDLSVYWYQQSLDQGLQFLIQYYNGEERAKGNILERFSAQQFPDLHSELNLSSLELGDSALYFCASSRGGEASTNEKLFFGSGTQLSVL.

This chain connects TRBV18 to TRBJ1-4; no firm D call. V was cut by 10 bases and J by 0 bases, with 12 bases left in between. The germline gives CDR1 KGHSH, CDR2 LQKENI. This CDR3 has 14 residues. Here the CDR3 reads CATGPGSTNEKLFF. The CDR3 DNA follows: TGTGCCACCGGCCCAGGCTCAACTAATGAAAAACTGTTTTTT.

The DNA for the CDR3 is TGTGCCAGCAGGTCAGCGGGAGGGTGGGGTGAGCAGTTCTTC. The encoded protein is CASRSAGGWGEQFF. J is TRBJ2-1 and V is TRBV6-6, with 10 bases fitting TRBD2. V gave up 6 bases and J gave up 9 bases; unmatched junction bases: 8. This CDR3 region has 14 residues. Germline values: CDR1 MNHNY, CDR2 SVGAGI (reference sequence).

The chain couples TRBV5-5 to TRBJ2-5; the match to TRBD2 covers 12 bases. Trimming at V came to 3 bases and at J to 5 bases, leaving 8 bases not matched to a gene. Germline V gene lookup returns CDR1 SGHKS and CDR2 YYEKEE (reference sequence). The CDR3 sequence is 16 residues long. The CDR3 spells CASSSLAGGPGETQYF. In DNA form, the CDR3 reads TGTGCCAGCAGCTCCCTAGCGGGAGGGCCTGGGGAGACCCAGTACTTC.

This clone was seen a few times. The chain's CDR3 is CASSPRTGTTYEQYF. CDR3 bases: TGTGCCAGCTCACCACGGACAGGGACTACCTACGAGCAGTACTTC. The rearrangement uses TRBV18 and TRBJ2-7; D might be TRBD1 (8 bases). The CDR3 totals 15 residues. Germline V CDR1 and CDR2: KGHSH, LQKENI. Between the trimmed V and J ends, which lost 1 base and 2 bases, there was a span of 12 bases.

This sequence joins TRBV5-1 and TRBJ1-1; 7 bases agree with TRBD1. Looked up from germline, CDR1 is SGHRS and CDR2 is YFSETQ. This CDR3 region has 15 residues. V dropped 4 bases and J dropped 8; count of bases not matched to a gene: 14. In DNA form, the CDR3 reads TGCGCCAGCAGCCCAAGACAAACCGGGACAGCCGAAGCTTTCTTT. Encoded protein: CASSPRQTGTAEAFF.

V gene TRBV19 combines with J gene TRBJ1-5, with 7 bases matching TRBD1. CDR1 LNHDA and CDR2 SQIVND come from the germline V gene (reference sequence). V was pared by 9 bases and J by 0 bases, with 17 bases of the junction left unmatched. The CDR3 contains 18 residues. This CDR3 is CASTGRPTGAYSNQPQHF. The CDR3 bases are TGTGCCAGCACGGGCAGACCTACAGGGGCATATAGCAATCAGCCCCAGCATTTT.

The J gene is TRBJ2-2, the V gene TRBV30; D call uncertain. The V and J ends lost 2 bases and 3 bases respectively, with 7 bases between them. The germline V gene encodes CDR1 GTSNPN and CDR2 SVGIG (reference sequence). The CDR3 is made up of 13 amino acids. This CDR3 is CAWSRSYTGELFF. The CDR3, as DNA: TGTGCCTGGAGTAGGAGTTACACCGGGGAGCTGTTTTTT.

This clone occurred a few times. CDR3: CASSLAGENIQYF. CDR3 nucleotides: TGCGCCAGCAGCTTGGCCGGGGAGAACATTCAGTACTTC. This chain joins TRBV5-1 and TRBJ2-4; D might be TRBD2 (5 bases). The CDR3 covers 13 residues. Germline V gene data show CDR1 as SGHRS and CDR2 as YFSETQ. V lost 0 bases and J 7 bases, leaving 8 bases between the germline ends.

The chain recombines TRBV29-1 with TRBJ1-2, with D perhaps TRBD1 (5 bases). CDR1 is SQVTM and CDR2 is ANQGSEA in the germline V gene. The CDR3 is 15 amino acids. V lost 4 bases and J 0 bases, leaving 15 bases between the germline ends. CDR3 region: CSVGRGEPTNYGYTF. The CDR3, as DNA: TGCAGCGTTGGTCGGGGGGAACCTACTAACTATGGCTACACCTTC.

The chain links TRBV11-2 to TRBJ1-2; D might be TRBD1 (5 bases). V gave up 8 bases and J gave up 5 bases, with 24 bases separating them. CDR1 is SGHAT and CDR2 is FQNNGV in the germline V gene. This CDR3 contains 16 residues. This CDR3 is CASEETTDPRGYGYTF. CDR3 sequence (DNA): TGTGCCAGCGAGGAGACGACAGATCCCCGGGGGTATGGCTACACCTTC.

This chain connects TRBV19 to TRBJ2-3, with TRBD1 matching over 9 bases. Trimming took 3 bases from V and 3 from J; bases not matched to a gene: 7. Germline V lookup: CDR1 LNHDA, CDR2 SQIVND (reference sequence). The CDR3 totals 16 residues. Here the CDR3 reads CASSMGQGEATDTQYF. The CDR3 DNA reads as TGTGCCAGTAGTATGGGACAGGGAGAGGCGACAGATACGCAGTATTTT.